Following are 8 T cell receptor beta chains from one sample sequenced in a study of human T cells and chemical hapten exposure. MiXCR was run by TCRdb on the RACE reads, yielding one entry per CDR3 protein. The table shows some 94,000 distinct CDR3 sequences, with around an eighth occurring only once. The sample's time point: patch test 1, 2 weeks after DPC sensitization. As to treatment: therapeutic diphenylcyclopropenone sensitization with weekly scalp DPC. Sequenced here: whole blood, sampled in connection with sensitization to the hapten diphenylcyclopropenone (DPC). The receptors derive from a woman aged 40 to 55 with alopecia areata. Some clones in this sample may be carry-over from other donors' samples.

This clonotype was seen ten or more times. In nucleotides, the CDR3 is TGTGCCAGTAGTCCAGCGGGGGTCTACAATGAGCAGTTCTTC. Translation gives CASSPAGVYNEQFF. J is TRBJ2-1 and V is TRBV19, with 8 bases matching TRBD2. Trimming took 5 bases from V and 3 from J; bases not matched to a gene: 3. CDR3 size: 14 residues. Germline V gene lookup returns CDR1 LNHDA and CDR2 SQIVND (reference sequence).

This sequence joins TRBV12-3 or TRBV12-4 and TRBJ2-1; the D is unclear. This CDR3 comprises 15 residues. Trimming removed 5 bases from V and 13 bases from J, with 24 bases in between. DNA of the CDR3: TGTGCCAGCAGTACTTCACTCGCTTGGACGAACGGTCAGTTCTTC. Protein: CASSTSLAWTNGQFF.

The chain joins TRBV7-3 to TRBJ2-3; 7 bases are a match to TRBD2. Germline loops: CDR1 SGHTA, CDR2 FQGTGA. J gave up 3 bases and V 5 bases, and 8 bases lay outside the gene matches. The CDR3 contains 15 residues. The CDR3 is CASSPQPAGTDTQYF. In DNA form, the CDR3 reads TGTGCCAGCAGCCCCCAACCAGCGGGAACAGATACGCAGTATTTT.

The J gene is TRBJ2-5, the V gene TRBV29-1; 7 bases line up with TRBD1. Trimming took 7 bases from V and 5 from J; bases not matched to a gene: 13. The CDR3 has 14 amino acids. Germline CDR1 and CDR2: SQVTM and ANQGSEA. CDR3: CSESQGLLGETQYF. CDR3 DNA sequence: TGCAGCGAGTCACAGGGGTTACTAGGGGAGACCCAGTACTTC.

This clonotype was recorded many times. The chain carries TRBV4-1 and TRBJ2-3; 11 nucleotides agree with TRBD2. This CDR3 has 16 residues. CDR1 and CDR2 from the germline V gene are MGHRA and YSYEKL. With V trimmed by 1 base and J by 2 bases, 2 bases remained unmatched. CDR3 protein: CASSQATSGATDTQYF. CDR3 nucleotide sequence: TGCGCCAGCAGCCAAGCGACTAGCGGGGCCACAGATACGCAGTATTTT.

This clonotype was detected only a few times. V usage is TRBV9 and J usage is TRBJ2-5; TRBD1 matches at 8 bases. This CDR3 has 17 amino acids. Germline CDR1 reads SGDLS; CDR2 reads YYNGEE. V shed 4 bases and J 4 bases; nucleotides not matched to a gene: 15. CDR3 loop: CASSPHSRGQGGETQYF. CDR3 sequence (DNA): TGTGCCAGCAGCCCACACTCCAGGGGGCAGGGAGGAGAGACCCAGTACTTC.

This clonotype showed up many times. The V call is TRBV9, the J call TRBJ2-1, with D perhaps matching TRBD1 (5 bases). CDR1 is SGDLS, CDR2 YYNGEE, per germline. The CDR3 has 14 amino acids. V was cut by 0 bases and J by 10 bases, with 14 bases left in between. The chain's CDR3 is CASSVGGDPWEQFF. CDR3 DNA sequence: TGTGCCAGCAGCGTAGGGGGCGACCCCTGGGAGCAGTTCTTC.

The sample holds a few counts of this clonotype. The chain recombines TRBV6-2 or TRBV6-3 with TRBJ2-1; 7 bases are a match to TRBD2. The V segment lost 2 bases and the J segment 4 bases; nucleotides outside the gene matches: 8. This CDR3 is built from 16 residues. Germline CDR1 and CDR2: MNHEY and SVGEGT. The CDR3, as DNA: TGTGCCAGCAGTTACGATCTAGCGGAAAGGTACAATGAGCAGTTCTTC. This sequence encodes CASSYDLAERYNEQFF.